This T cell receptor beta chain was sequenced during a study of T cell responses to AZD1222 COVID-19 vaccine. Study-level points and caveats: Repertoires were obtained only post-peak T cell response. Donors were largely white British and mainly female; clonal diversity was possibly underestimated.

The length of the CDR3 is 12 residues. V was pared by 5 bases and J by 4 bases, with 8 bases between. Germline values: CDR1 SGHNT, CDR2 YENEEA. Assay used: immunoSEQ multiplex PCR; TCRdb lists only in-frame clones, some missing. The repertoire holds approximately 150,000 clones, over 75% seen once, with approximately 1.5% in the top ten. As concerns this clone: The antigen is undetermined.

This chain links TRBV11-3 with TRBJ1-1; D is undetermined. Sequencing used peripheral blood, obtained on day 0 of AZD1222 vaccination. The receptor's source is an adult in good health. The CDR3 DNA follows: TGTGCCAGCAGCAATATCAGCACTGAAGCTTTCTTT. This gives the protein CASSNISTEAFF.